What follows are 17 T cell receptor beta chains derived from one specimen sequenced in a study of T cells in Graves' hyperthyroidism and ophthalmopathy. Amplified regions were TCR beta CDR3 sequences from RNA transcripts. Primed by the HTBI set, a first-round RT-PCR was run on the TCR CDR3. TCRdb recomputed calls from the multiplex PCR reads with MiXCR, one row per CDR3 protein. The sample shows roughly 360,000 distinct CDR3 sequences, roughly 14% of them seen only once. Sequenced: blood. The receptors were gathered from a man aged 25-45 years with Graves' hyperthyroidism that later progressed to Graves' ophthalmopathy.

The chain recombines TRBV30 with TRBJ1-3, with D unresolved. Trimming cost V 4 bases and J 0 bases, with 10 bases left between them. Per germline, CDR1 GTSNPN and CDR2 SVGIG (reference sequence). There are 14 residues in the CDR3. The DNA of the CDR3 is TGTGCCTGGATTGGGGTCAGCTCTGGAAACACCATATATTTT. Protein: CAWIGVSSGNTIYF.

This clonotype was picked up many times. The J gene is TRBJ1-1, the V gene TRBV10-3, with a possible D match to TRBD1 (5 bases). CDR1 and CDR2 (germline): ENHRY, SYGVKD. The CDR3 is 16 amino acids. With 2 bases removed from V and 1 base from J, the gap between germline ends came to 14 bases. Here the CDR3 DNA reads TGTGCCATCAGTGAGATCCACGGGACTTGGAACACTGAAGCTTTCTTT. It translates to CAISEIHGTWNTEAFF.

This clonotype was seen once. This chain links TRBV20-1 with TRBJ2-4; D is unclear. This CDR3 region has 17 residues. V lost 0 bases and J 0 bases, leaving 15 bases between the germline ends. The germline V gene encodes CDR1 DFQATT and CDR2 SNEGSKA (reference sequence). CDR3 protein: CSARDPTETIAKNIQYF. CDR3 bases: TGCAGTGCTAGAGACCCCACAGAGACAATAGCCAAAAACATTCAGTACTTC.

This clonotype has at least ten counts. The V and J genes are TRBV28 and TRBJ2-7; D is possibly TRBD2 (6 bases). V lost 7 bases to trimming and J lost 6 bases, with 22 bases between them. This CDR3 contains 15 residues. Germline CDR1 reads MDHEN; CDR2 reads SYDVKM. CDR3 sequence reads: CASTFFGTPFGEQYF. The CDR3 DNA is TGTGCCAGCACCTTCTTCGGGACTCCCTTTGGCGAGCAGTACTTC.

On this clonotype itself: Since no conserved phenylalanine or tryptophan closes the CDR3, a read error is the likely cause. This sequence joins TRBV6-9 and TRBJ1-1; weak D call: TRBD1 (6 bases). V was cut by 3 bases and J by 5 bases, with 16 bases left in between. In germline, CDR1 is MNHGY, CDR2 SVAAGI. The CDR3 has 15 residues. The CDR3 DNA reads TGTGCCAGCAGTTACCAGAAGGGGGGCGGAACTGAAGCTTTCCTT. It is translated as CASSYQKGGGTEAFL.

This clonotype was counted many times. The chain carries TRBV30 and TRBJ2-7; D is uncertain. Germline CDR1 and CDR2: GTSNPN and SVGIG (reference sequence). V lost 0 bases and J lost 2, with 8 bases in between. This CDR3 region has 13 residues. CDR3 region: CAWSVQRPYEQYF. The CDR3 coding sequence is TGTGCCTGGAGTGTACAGAGACCCTACGAGCAGTACTTC.

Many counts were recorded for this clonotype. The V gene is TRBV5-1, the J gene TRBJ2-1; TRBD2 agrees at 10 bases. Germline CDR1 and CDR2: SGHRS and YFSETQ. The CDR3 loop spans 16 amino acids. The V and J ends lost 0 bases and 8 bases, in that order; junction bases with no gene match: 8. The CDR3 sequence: CASSLGPAGGRDEQFF. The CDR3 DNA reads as TGCGCCAGCAGCTTGGGACCAGCGGGGGGGAGGGATGAGCAGTTCTTC. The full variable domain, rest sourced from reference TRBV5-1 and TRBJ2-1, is KAGVTQTPRYLIKTRGQQVTLSCSPISGHRSVSWYQQTPGQGLQFLFEYFSETQRNKGNFPGRFSGRQFSNSRSEMNVSTLELGDSALYLCASSLGPAGGRDEQFFGPGTRLTVL.

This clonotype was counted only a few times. CDR3 nucleotides: TGTGCCAGCAGTTTATTCCCCCTGAACACTGAAGCTTTCTTT. Its translation: CASSLFPLNTEAFF. The chain employs TRBV27 and TRBJ1-1; D not resolved. V lost 1 base to trimming and J lost 0 bases, with 6 bases between them. Looked up from germline, CDR1 is MNHEY and CDR2 is SMNVEV (reference sequence). CDR3 length: 14 amino acids.

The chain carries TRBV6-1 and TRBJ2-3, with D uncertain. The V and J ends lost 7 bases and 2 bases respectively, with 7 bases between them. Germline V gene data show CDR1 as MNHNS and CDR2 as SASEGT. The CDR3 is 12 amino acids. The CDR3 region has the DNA TGTGCCAGCACCCCTAACACAGATACGCAGTATTTT. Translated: CASTPNTDTQYF.

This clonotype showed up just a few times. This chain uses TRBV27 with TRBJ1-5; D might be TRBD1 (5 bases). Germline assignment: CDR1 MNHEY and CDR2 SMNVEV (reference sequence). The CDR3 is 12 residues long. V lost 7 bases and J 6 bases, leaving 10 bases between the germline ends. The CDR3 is CASTTGAQPQHF. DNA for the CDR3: TGTGCCAGCACTACCGGGGCTCAGCCCCAGCATTTT.

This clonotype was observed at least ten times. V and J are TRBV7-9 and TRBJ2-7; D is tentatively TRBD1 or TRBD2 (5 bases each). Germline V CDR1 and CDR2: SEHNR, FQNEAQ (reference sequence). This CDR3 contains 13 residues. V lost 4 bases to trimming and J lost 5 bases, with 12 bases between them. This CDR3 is CASSWDHLDEQYF. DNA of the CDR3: TGTGCCAGCAGCTGGGACCATCTCGACGAGCAGTACTTC.

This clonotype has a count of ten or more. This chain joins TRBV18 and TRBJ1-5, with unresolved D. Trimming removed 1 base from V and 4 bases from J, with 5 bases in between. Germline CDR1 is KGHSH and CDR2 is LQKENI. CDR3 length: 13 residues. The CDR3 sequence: CASSPQPNQPQHF. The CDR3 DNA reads TGTGCCAGCTCACCACAACCGAATCAGCCCCAGCATTTT.

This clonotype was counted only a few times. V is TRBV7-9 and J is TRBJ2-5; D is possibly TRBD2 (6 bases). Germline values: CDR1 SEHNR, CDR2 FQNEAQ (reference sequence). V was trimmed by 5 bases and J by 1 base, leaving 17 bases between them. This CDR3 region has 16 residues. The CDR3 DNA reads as TGTGCCAGCAGCCCATCGGCTAGCGCGGCCCAAGAGACCCAGTACTTC. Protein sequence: CASSPSASAAQETQYF.

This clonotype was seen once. The CDR3 DNA reads as TGTGCCAGCAGTTCCTGGGACAGTACGGGAGAGACCCAGTACTTC. Encoded protein: CASSSWDSTGETQYF. This chain joins TRBV28 and TRBJ2-5; 7 nucleotides match TRBD1. V dropped 4 bases and J dropped 4; count of bases not matched to a gene: 9. The CDR3 sequence is 15 residues long. Germline V gene sequence: CDR1 MDHEN, CDR2 SYDVKM.

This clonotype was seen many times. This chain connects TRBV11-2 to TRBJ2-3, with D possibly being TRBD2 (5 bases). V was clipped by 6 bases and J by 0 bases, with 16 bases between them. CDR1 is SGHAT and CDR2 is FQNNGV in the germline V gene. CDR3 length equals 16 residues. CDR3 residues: CASSFGLRQSTDTQYF. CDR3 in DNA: TGTGCCAGCAGTTTTGGACTGCGTCAAAGCACAGATACGCAGTATTTT.

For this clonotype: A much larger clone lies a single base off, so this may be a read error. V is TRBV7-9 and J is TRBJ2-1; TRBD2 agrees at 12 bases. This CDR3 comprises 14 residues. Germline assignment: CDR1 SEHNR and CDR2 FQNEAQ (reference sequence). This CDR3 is CASPVLAGGNEQLF. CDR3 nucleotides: TGTGCCAGCCCAGTTCTAGCGGGGGGGAATGAGCAGCTCTTC. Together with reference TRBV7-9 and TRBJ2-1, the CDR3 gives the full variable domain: DTGVSQNPRHKITKRGQNVTFRCDPISEHNRLYWYRQTLGQGPEFLTYFQNEAQLEKSRLLSDRFSAERPKGSFSTLEIQRTEQGDSAMYLCASPVLAGGNEQLFGPGTRLTVL.

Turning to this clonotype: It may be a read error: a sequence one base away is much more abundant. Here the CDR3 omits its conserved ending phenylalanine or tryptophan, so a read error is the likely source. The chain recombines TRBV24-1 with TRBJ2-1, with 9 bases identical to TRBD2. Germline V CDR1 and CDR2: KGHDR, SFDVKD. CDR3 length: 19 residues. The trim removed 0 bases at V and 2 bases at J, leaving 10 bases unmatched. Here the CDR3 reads CATSDLGTSSKGTYNEQFC. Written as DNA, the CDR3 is TGTGCCACCAGTGATTTGGGGACTAGCTCAAAAGGGACCTACAATGAGCAGTTCTGC.